This entry lists 5 T cell receptor beta chains sequenced from one sample in a study of shared clonotypes between healthy human individuals. Generated by immunoSEQ multiplex PCR, the TCRdb table keeps only in-frame clones and is missing some. The table includes 2 million to 2.5 million clones, approximately 95% detected once. Sequencing was done on a sample of naive CD4+ T cells sorted from blood. Subset defined: CD45RA+ positively selected. The receptors derive from a man in his late teens or twenties in good health.

This chain uses TRBV6-6 with TRBJ1-1, with 8 bases that match TRBD1. Germline V gene lookup returns CDR1 MNHNY and CDR2 SVGAGI (reference sequence). This CDR3 is built from 14 residues. With V trimmed by 4 bases and J by 4 bases, 5 bases remained unmatched. CDR3 nucleotides: TGTGCCAGCAGTTCAGGGGGCAAAGGCACTGAAGCTTTCTTT. Translated: CASSSGGKGTEAFF.

The J gene is TRBJ2-5, the V gene TRBV29-1, with 8 bases identical to TRBD1. V gave up 6 bases and J gave up 5 bases; unmatched junction bases: 8. The CDR3 runs to 13 residues. Germline values: CDR1 SQVTM, CDR2 ANQGSEA. The CDR3 coding sequence is TGCAGCGTAGCCAGGGGGCGAGGGGAGACCCAGTACTTC. This gives the protein CSVARGRGETQYF.

This rearrangement joins TRBV28 to TRBJ2-3; 9 positions agree with TRBD2. Germline CDR1 MDHEN, CDR2 SYDVKM. This CDR3 is built from 15 residues. The V gene end was trimmed by 7 bases and the J gene end by 4 bases; junction bases not matched to a gene: 9. Here the CDR3 DNA reads TGTGCCAGCACCAAACTAGCGGGCTTTGCAGATACGCAGTATTTT. Residues: CASTKLAGFADTQYF.

Worth noting for this clone: Other DNA variants within this sample encode the same CDR3. This chain uses TRBV29-1 with TRBJ1-1; 7 bases are a match to TRBD1. The CDR3 totals 11 residues. V gave up 6 bases and J gave up 4 bases; unmatched junction bases: 2. From germline, CDR1 is SQVTM and CDR2 ANQGSEA. The CDR3 sequence is CSVNRGTEAFF. CDR3 in DNA: TGCAGCGTCAACAGGGGCACTGAAGCTTTCTTT.

This sequence joins TRBV11-2 and TRBJ2-5; weak D call: TRBD1 (5 bases). CDR3 length equals 15 residues. Germline V gives CDR1 SGHAT, CDR2 FQNNGV. The germline V and J ends were trimmed by 1 base and 3 bases, with 12 bases remaining between them. CDR3 protein: CASSLGGAREETQYF. CDR3 in DNA: TGTGCCAGCAGCTTAGGGGGCGCGAGAGAAGAGACCCAGTACTTC.